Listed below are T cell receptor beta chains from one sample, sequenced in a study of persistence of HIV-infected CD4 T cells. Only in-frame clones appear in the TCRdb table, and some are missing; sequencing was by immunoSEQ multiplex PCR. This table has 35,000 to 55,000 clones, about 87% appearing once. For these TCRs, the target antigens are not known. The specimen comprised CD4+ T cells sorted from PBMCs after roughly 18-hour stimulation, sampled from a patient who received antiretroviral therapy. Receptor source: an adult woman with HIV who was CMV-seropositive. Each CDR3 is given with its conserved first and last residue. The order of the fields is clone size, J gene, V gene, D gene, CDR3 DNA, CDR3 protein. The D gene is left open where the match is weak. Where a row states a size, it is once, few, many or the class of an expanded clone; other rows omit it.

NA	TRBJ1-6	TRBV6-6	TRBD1	TGTGCCAGCACTCGGGACAGGGGCAATTCACCCCTCCACTTT	CASTRDRGNSPLHF
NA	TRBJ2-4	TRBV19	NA	TGTGCCAGTTACGGAGGGGGCGAGGGGAGGGCCAAAAACATTCAGTACTTC	CASYGGGEGRAKNIQYF
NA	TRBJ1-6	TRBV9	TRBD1	TGTGCCAGCAGCGCCCTACAGGGGGGCGATTCACCCCTCCACTTT	CASSALQGGDSPLHF
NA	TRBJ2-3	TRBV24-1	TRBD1	TGTGCCACCAGTCCCGGGACAGGGGGGAAATTCAGCACAGATACGCAGTATTTT	CATSPGTGGKFSTDTQYF
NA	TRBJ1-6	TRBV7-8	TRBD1	TGTGCCAGCAGCTTTCGGGGGACAGGGAATTCACCCCTCCACTTT	CASSFRGTGNSPLHF
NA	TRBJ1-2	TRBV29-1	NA	TGCAGCGCAACAGAGAACTATGGCTACACCTTC	CSATENYGYTF
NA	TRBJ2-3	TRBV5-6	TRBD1	TGTGCCAGCAGCCGGCTCCAGGGACAGATCACAGATACGCAGTATTTT	CASSRLQGQITDTQYF
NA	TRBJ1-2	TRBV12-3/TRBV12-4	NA	TGTGCCGGGCGACAGCTGATTAACTATGGCTACACCTTC	CAGRQLINYGYTF
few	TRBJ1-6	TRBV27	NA	TGTGCCACCAGTTTAACGAAGGGTAGCTCACCCCTCCACTTT	CATSLTKGSSPLHF
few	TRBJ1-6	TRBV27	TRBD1	TGTGCCAGCAGTTGGACAGGGGACCCGAATTCACCCCTCCACTTT	CASSWTGDPNSPLHF